A selection of T cell receptor beta chains follows, all from one sample in a study of cytomegalovirus exposure and HLA in healthy donors. The table came from immunoSEQ multiplex PCR; TCRdb's copy has only in-frame clones and leaves some out. Of about 98,000 clones listed, around 88% are singletons. Sequencing was done on a sample of PBMCs. The receptors were sampled from a woman aged 30 to 39 in good health and CMV-seronegative. Each CDR3 is given with its conserved first and last residue. A D gene is named only where the DNA matches it firmly. The listing skips clone size in some rows; elsewhere it reads once, few, many or a size class.

NA	TRBV29-1	15	NA	TRBJ1-2	TGCAGCGTTGAAGGGGGGGGATCAGCCGGTTATGGCTACACCTTC	CSVEGGGSAGYGYTF
NA	TRBV5-4	15	NA	TRBJ2-1	TGTGCCAGCAGCTTGGGGGCCGGGGGTTTCAGTGAGCAGTTCTTC	CASSLGAGGFSEQFF
NA	TRBV28	13	NA	TRBJ2-7	TGTGCCAGCAGTTCCGGACAGACCTACGAGCAGTACTTC	CASSSGQTYEQYF
NA	TRBV2	16	NA	TRBJ2-3	TGTGCCAGCAGTGAAGGGTGGCCACCGCCCACAGATACGCAGTATTTT	CASSEGWPPPTDTQYF
NA	TRBV9	14	NA	TRBJ2-7	TGTGCCAGCAGCGTAGGCAGCGGGCCCTACGAGCAGTACTTC	CASSVGSGPYEQYF
NA	TRBV7-9	16	NA	TRBJ1-4	TGTGCCAGCAGCTTAATGACAGTTAATGCTAATGAAAAACTGTTTTTT	CASSLMTVNANEKLFF
TRBD1	TRBV5-3	17	NA	TRBJ2-5	TGTGCCAGAAGTTTTCGACTTCGTGGGACAGAAGAAGAGACCCAGTACTTC	CARSFRLRGTEEETQYF
NA	TRBV5-1	13	NA	TRBJ1-2	TGCGCCAGCAGCCCTCCGGGACAAAATGGCTACACCTTC	CASSPPGQNGYTF
NA	TRBV28	15	NA	TRBJ2-2	TGTGCCAGCAGTTCTTTCGGGGTTTGGACCGGGGAGCTGTTTTTT	CASSSFGVWTGELFF
NA	TRBV4-2	13	NA	TRBJ2-3	TGTGCCAGCAGCCATGGTCGAGGAGATACGCAGTATTTT	CASSHGRGDTQYF
NA	TRBV4-3	16	NA	TRBJ1-4	TGCGCCAGCAGCCAAGATGGTGCGGGGGGAAATGAAAAACTGTTTTTT	CASSQDGAGGNEKLFF
NA	TRBV5-8	12	NA	TRBJ1-1	TGTGCCAGCAGCTTGAGCAGGACTGAAGCTTTCTTT	CASSLSRTEAFF
NA	TRBV19	15	NA	TRBJ2-7	TGTGCCAGTAGTATACTGGCAGGAAAGGTGGGCGAGCAGTACTTC	CASSILAGKVGEQYF
NA	TRBV2	13	NA	TRBJ1-1	TGTGCCAGCGATAGGGAGACACGGGCTTGGGCTTTCTTT	CASDRETRAWAFF
TRBD1	TRBV7-3	15	NA	TRBJ1-2	TGTGCCAGCAGCCCCACCCAGGGGGCAGTCTATGGCTACACCTTC	CASSPTQGAVYGYTF
TRBD2	TRBV11-3	16	few	TRBJ2-7	TGTGCCAGCAGGTTGTCGTATCGGGAGGGCAAGGACGAGCAGTACTTC	CASRLSYREGKDEQYF
NA	TRBV10-3	12	NA	TRBJ1-3	TGTGCCATCAGCAGGGGTGGAAACACCATATATTTT	CAISRGGNTIYF
TRBD1	TRBV15	17	few	TRBJ2-3	TGTGCCACCAGCAGAACCCCGGGACAGGGGGCCGAAGATACGCAGTATTTT	CATSRTPGQGAEDTQYF
TRBD2	TRBV9	13	once	TRBJ2-7	TGTGCCAGCAGCGGGCGGGAGAGGGGCGAGCAGTACTTC	CASSGRERGEQYF
TRBD2	TRBV29-1	13	NA	TRBJ2-5	TGCAGCGTTGGGCCAGCGGGAGTGGAGACCCAGTACTTC	CSVGPAGVETQYF
TRBD1	TRBV6-1	17	NA	TRBJ2-1	TGTGCCAGCAGTGACCCAAGGATGACAGGGCATCGGAATGAGCAGTTCTTC	CASSDPRMTGHRNEQFF
NA	TRBV5-1	14	NA	TRBJ2-5	TGCGCCAGCAGCATCGAGACTTGGCAAGAGACCCAGTACTTC	CASSIETWQETQYF
TRBD1	TRBV5-1	16	NA	TRBJ2-7	TGCGCCAGCAGCTTGGACGGGACAGGGGGCACCTACGAGCAGTACTTC	CASSLDGTGGTYEQYF
TRBD2	TRBV12-5	16	NA	TRBJ2-3	TGTGCTAGTGGTTTGATTACGGGAGGATTCACAGATACGCAGTATTTT	CASGLITGGFTDTQYF
NA	TRBV6-5	14	NA	TRBJ2-7	TGTGCCAGCAGTTACTGGGTGGGAGCGGGCGAGCAGTACTTC	CASSYWVGAGEQYF
TRBD1	TRBV6-1	14	once	TRBJ2-7	TGTGCCAGCAGTAGACAGGGGGGCTCCTACGAGCAGTACTTC	CASSRQGGSYEQYF
TRBD1	TRBV5-6	14	NA	TRBJ1-5	TGTGCCAGCAGCCTGACAGGGGGGGATCAGCCCCAGCATTTT	CASSLTGGDQPQHF
NA	TRBV6-5	15	NA	TRBJ2-2	TGTGCCAGCAAACAACCACAGGGGAACACCGGGGAGCTGTTTTTT	CASKQPQGNTGELFF
TRBD2	TRBV28	15	NA	TRBJ2-7	TGTGCCAGCAGTTTATCCAAGCGGGAGTACTACGAGCAGTACTTC	CASSLSKREYYEQYF
TRBD2	TRBV7-2	15	once	TRBJ2-5	TGTGCCAGCGAGGTAGCGGGAGGGCCGTGGGAGACCCAGTACTTC	CASEVAGGPWETQYF
NA	TRBV19	15	few	TRBJ2-7	TGTGCCAGTAGTATAATTCCCGGAGCGGACTACGAGCAGTACTTC	CASSIIPGADYEQYF
NA	TRBV28	13	NA	TRBJ2-7	TGTGCCAGCAGTGAAGGGGCCTCCTACGAGCAGTACTTC	CASSEGASYEQYF
NA	TRBV9	14	NA	TRBJ1-1	TGTGCCAGCAGCGTAGGGCTCCCAGGGACTGAAGCTTTCTTT	CASSVGLPGTEAFF
NA	TRBV19	15	NA	TRBJ1-5	TGTGCCAGTACGGCGAGCGGGGGGGTAAATCAGCCCCAGCATTTT	CASTASGGVNQPQHF
NA	TRBV28	13	NA	TRBJ2-7	TGTGCCAGCAGTTTGGGCAGGGGGGACGAGCAGTACTTC	CASSLGRGDEQYF
NA	TRBV9	13	NA	TRBJ2-2	TGTGCCAGCAGCGTAGGACTTACCGGGGAGCTGTTTTTT	CASSVGLTGELFF
TRBD2	TRBV5-1	15	NA	TRBJ2-3	TGCGCCAGCAGCTTGGGTGCGGGGGGGACAGATACGCAGTATTTT	CASSLGAGGTDTQYF
NA	TRBV11-2	16	few	TRBJ2-1	TGTGCCAGCAGCCGCCGGCGGGACGTCTCCTACAATGAGCAGTTCTTC	CASSRRRDVSYNEQFF
NA	TRBV5-4	10	NA	TRBJ2-7	TGTGCCACGGGGAATTACGAGCAGTACTTC	CATGNYEQYF
NA	TRBV2	13	NA	TRBJ2-3	TGTGCCAGCAGCGTAGAGAGGACAGATACGCAGTATTTT	CASSVERTDTQYF
NA	TRBV7-6	13	NA	TRBJ1-5	TGTGCCAGCAGCTTAGACCCGAGGCAGCCCCAGCATTTT	CASSLDPRQPQHF
NA	TRBV28	16	NA	TRBJ1-3	TGTGCCAGCAGATATGCCATCGGGGGACGGGGAAACACCATATATTTT	CASRYAIGGRGNTIYF
NA	TRBV19	15	NA	TRBJ1-5	TGTGCCAGTAGTATAGCCCACCGGGGGGATCAGCCCCAGCATTTT	CASSIAHRGDQPQHF
TRBD1	TRBV7-9	15	NA	TRBJ2-7	TGTGCCAGCAGCTGGACCGGGACAGGGTCCTACGAGCAGTACTTC	CASSWTGTGSYEQYF
TRBD1	TRBV4-1	16	NA	TRBJ2-1	TGCGCCAGCAGCCCTAACCGGGACAGCTCCTACAATGAGCAGTTCTTC	CASSPNRDSSYNEQFF
TRBD2	TRBV5-1	13	NA	TRBJ2-5	TGCGCCAGCCGCCTCGGGAGGGAAGAGACCCAGTACTTC	CASRLGREETQYF
NA	TRBV28	11	once	TRBJ2-1	TGTGCCAGCAGTTTCAGGAATGAGCAGTTCTTC	CASSFRNEQFF
TRBD2	TRBV6-5	16	NA	TRBJ2-3	TGTGCCAGCAGTTGGACTAGCGGGATCGCGGCAGATACGCAGTATTTT	CASSWTSGIAADTQYF
NA	TRBV18	17	NA	TRBJ2-7	TGTGCCAGCTCACCAATCCGACAGGGACGGGAGAGCTACGAGCAGTACTTC	CASSPIRQGRESYEQYF
TRBD2	TRBV9	17	NA	TRBJ2-1	TGTGCCAGCAGCGTCGGACTAGCGGGAGGGCCGGGCAATGAGCAGTTCTTC	CASSVGLAGGPGNEQFF
NA	TRBV5-6	11	NA	TRBJ2-7	TGTGCCAGCAGCTTGGGGGAGGGGGAGTACTTC	CASSLGEGEYF
TRBD1	TRBV2	15	NA	TRBJ1-3	TGTGCCAGCATTCTCCAGGGGGCATCTGGAAACACCATATATTTT	CASILQGASGNTIYF
NA	TRBV28	17	NA	TRBJ2-1	TGTGCCAGCAGCTGGGTATGGGCGCAGGGGAAATTAGATGAGCAGTTCTTC	CASSWVWAQGKLDEQFF
TRBD1	TRBV10-1	14	NA	TRBJ2-1	TGCGCCAGAGAAAAAGGGACAGCCGACAATGAGCAGTTCTTC	CAREKGTADNEQFF
TRBD1	TRBV5-4	15	few	TRBJ2-2	TGTGCCAGCAGCCTGCGACAGGGGTCGACCGGGGAGCTGTTTTTT	CASSLRQGSTGELFF
NA	TRBV9	15	NA	TRBJ1-1	TGTGCCAGCGGCCTCAGCGGGGATTCTGGGACTGAAGCTTTCTTT	CASGLSGDSGTEAFF
NA	TRBV6-1	15	NA	TRBJ2-2	TGTGCCAGCAGTGAATTCTGGGGACAAACCGGGGAGCTGTTTTTT	CASSEFWGQTGELFF
TRBD2	TRBV5-1	13	NA	TRBJ2-7	TGCGCCAGCAGCTTGATTAGCGGGGGCCAGCAGTACTTC	CASSLISGGQQYF
TRBD2	TRBV7-2	16	NA	TRBJ2-2	TGTGCCAGCAGCACCGTAGCGGGGGCAAGGACCGGGGAGCTGTTTTTT	CASSTVAGARTGELFF
NA	TRBV28	12	NA	TRBJ1-2	TGTGCCAGCAGTTTGAGGAACTATGGCTACACCTTC	CASSLRNYGYTF